The 14 T cell receptor beta chains presented below share a single source sample, sequenced in a study of cytotoxic CD8 clonotypes in ibrutinib-treated CLL. Produced via immunoSEQ multiplex PCR; TCRdb's table is partial and in-frame only. Seen here are 200,000 to 250,000 clones, over 65% observed once, and the top ten hold about 6.2%. The sample here was PBMCs, taken after 12 months of ibrutinib treatment. These receptors came from a human donor with chronic lymphocytic leukemia.

This clone was counted once. The chain couples TRBV10-3 to TRBJ2-2; possible D gene TRBD1, 5 bases. The V end lost 7 bases, the J end lost 5 bases, and 17 bases lay between the germline ends. Germline assignment: CDR1 ENHRY and CDR2 SYGVKD. The CDR3 contains 15 residues. The CDR3 DNA reads as TGTGCCATCAAGGCCGGGCCAGGGTTTACCGGGGAGCTGTTTTTT. This sequence encodes CAIKAGPGFTGELFF.

The chain uses TRBV7-2 and TRBJ1-5; 7 nucleotides agree with TRBD1. Germline-derived CDR1 and CDR2 are SGHTA and FQGNSA. V trimming: 5 bases; J trimming: 9 bases; junction bases outside the gene matches: 7. The CDR3 has 13 residues. CDR3 coding DNA: TGTGCCAGCAGCCCCTGGGGGGACAGGCCCCAGCATTTT. Amino acids: CASSPWGDRPQHF.

The chain uses TRBV9 and TRBJ2-5; tentative D call: TRBD2 (5 bases). Trimming stripped 0 bases from V and 0 bases from J, with 9 bases between. Germline lookup yields CDR1 SGDLS and CDR2 YYNGEE. CDR3 size: 15 residues. Here the CDR3 reads CASSVAGENQETQYF. The CDR3 DNA reads as TGTGCCAGCAGCGTAGCCGGGGAAAACCAAGAGACCCAGTACTTC.

The V and J genes are TRBV4-1 and TRBJ1-1, with D perhaps TRBD1 (5 bases). This CDR3 contains 18 residues. The V end lost 2 bases, the J end lost 0 bases, and 19 bases lay between the germline ends. The germline V gene has CDR1 MGHRA and CDR2 YSYEKL. CDR3 sequence (DNA): TGCGCCAGCAGCCAAATCCCTGGGACGGACTTAATGAACACTGAAGCTTTCTTT. Its translation is CASSQIPGTDLMNTEAFF.

This clone was counted between two and nine times. The chain combines TRBV6-1 with TRBJ2-6; D uncertain. With 4 bases removed from V and 0 bases from J, the gap between germline ends came to 10 bases. The CDR3 contains 16 residues. CDR1 is MNHNS and CDR2 is SASEGT in the germline V gene. The CDR3 here is CASSGTYSSGANVLTF. CDR3 DNA: TGTGCCAGCAGTGGAACTTACAGCTCTGGGGCCAACGTCCTGACTTTC.

This clone was seen repeatedly, ten times or more. The chain joins TRBV5-6 to TRBJ1-3, with a possible D match to TRBD1 (5 bases). Germline CDR1 reads SGHDT; CDR2 reads YYEEEE. The CDR3 extends over 15 amino acids. Trimming cost V 6 bases and J 4 bases, with 17 bases left between them. CDR3 loop: CASNRGSGTGNTIYF. The DNA for the CDR3 is TGTGCCAGCAACCGGGGATCGGGGACGGGAAACACCATATATTTT.

The chain employs TRBV7-2 and TRBJ1-2; 7 bases map to TRBD1. The CDR3 is made up of 12 amino acids. Trimming cost V 7 bases and J 8 bases; bases outside gene matches: 7. Germline assignment: CDR1 SGHTA and CDR2 FQGNSA. The CDR3 loop reads CASTRDSRGYTF. CDR3 DNA: TGTGCCAGCACCCGGGACAGCCGCGGCTACACCTTC.

This chain uses TRBV2 with TRBJ1-5; D might be TRBD1 (6 bases). This CDR3 is built from 17 residues. The V and J ends lost 0 bases and 0 bases respectively, with 12 bases between them. The germline V gene has CDR1 SNHLY and CDR2 FYNNEI. CDR3 loop: CASSEAAGTFSNQPQHF. CDR3 nucleotide sequence: TGTGCCAGCAGTGAAGCTGCCGGGACATTTAGCAATCAGCCCCAGCATTTT.

The gene calls are TRBV6-5 and TRBJ1-2; D not certain. Germline V gene sequence: CDR1 MNHEY, CDR2 SVGAGI. CDR3 length: 11 residues. V gave up 10 bases and J gave up 4 bases, with 10 bases separating them. For the CDR3, the DNA is TGTGCCACCACCGACTTCTATGGCTACACCTTC. Translated, it gives CATTDFYGYTF.

The chain recombines TRBV29-1 with TRBJ1-5; no clear D. CDR3 length: 13 residues. Germline V gene lookup returns CDR1 SQVTM and CDR2 ANQGSEA. Trimming pared 1 base from V and 4 bases from J, leaving 8 bases between. In DNA, the CDR3 is TGCAGCGTTGAAGGAGGGAAAAATCAGCCCCAGCATTTT. Protein sequence: CSVEGGKNQPQHF.

This clone was seen a single time. The V call is TRBV28, the J call TRBJ2-7; 11 bases line up with TRBD2. The CDR3 is 17 amino acids. J lost 6 bases, V lost 5 bases, and 15 bases had no gene match. CDR1 is MDHEN and CDR2 is SYDVKM in the germline V gene. CDR3 nucleotide sequence: TGTGCCAGCAGTGGTAGCGGGAGGGCCCCCTTGGCGGCCGAGCAGTACTTC. It translates to CASSGSGRAPLAAEQYF.

The chain joins TRBV27 to TRBJ1-3; 9 positions agree with TRBD1. The V segment lost 5 bases and the J segment 3 bases; nucleotides outside the gene matches: 5. CDR1 and CDR2 from the germline V gene are MNHEY and SMNVEV (reference sequence). This CDR3 is built from 15 residues. The CDR3: CASSRDRAVGNTIYF. CDR3 in DNA: TGTGCCAGCAGTCGGGACAGGGCGGTTGGAAACACCATATATTTT.

This chain joins TRBV2 and TRBJ1-1; D is unresolved. Trimming removed 3 bases from V and 2 bases from J, with 19 bases in between. The CDR3 is made up of 17 amino acids. Germline assignment: CDR1 SNHLY and CDR2 FYNNEI. The CDR3 DNA reads TGTGCCAGCAGTGATGGGGAGTTGGTTGGGGTTAACACTGAAGCTTTCTTT. Its protein product is CASSDGELVGVNTEAFF.

The chain combines TRBV25-1 with TRBJ1-1; no definite D call. Trimming removed 5 bases from V and 4 bases from J, with 14 bases in between. This CDR3 is built from 14 residues. Germline lookup yields CDR1 MGHDK and CDR2 SYGVNS. The CDR3 loop is CASSPYDTVTEAFF. CDR3 in DNA: TGTGCCAGCAGTCCTTATGACACAGTCACTGAAGCTTTCTTT.